The 15 T cell receptor beta chains in this list originate from one sample, sequenced in a study of prognosis after radiotherapy for stage I lung cancer. Genomic DNA was subjected to two-round multiplex PCR for amplification of TCR beta CDR3. With primers specific to each TRBV and TRBJ gene, the first-round PCR was performed. TCRdb re-called the multiplex PCR reads with MiXCR, one entry per CDR3 protein. Of more than 30,000 distinct CDR3 sequences in the sample, around 40% were seen once. The sequenced sample was PBMCs, obtained before or after stereotactic body radiation therapy (not recorded which). The source is a donor over 45 with non-small cell lung cancer.

By frequency in the sample, this clonotype is medium-sized. CDR3 nucleotide sequence: TGTGCCAGCAGCTCCCCGCAGCGGGAGGGCCACGATACGCAGTATTTT. It translates to CASSSPQREGHDTQYF. V gene TRBV12-3 or TRBV12-4 combines with J gene TRBJ2-3, with 10 bases matching TRBD2. The CDR3 consists of 16 residues. With 6 bases clipped from V and 6 bases from J, the junction kept 12 bases outside the gene matches.

For this clonotype: Possible read error: a much larger clone is one base away. The V call is TRBV20-1, the J call TRBJ2-5; TRBD2 matches at 9 bases. Looked up from germline, CDR1 is DFQATT and CDR2 is SNEGSKA (reference sequence). This CDR3 is 19 amino acids long. Losses at the gene ends were 0 bases for V and 1 base for J; bases not matched to a gene: 15. CDR3 nucleotide sequence: TGCAGTGCTAGAGATAGACTAGCGGCGGGCACGCGCCTCCAAGAGACCCAGTACTTC. It translates to CSARDRLAAGTRLQETQYF.

In this sample, this clonotype turned up many times. The gene calls are TRBV7-6 and TRBJ1-1; D gene uncertain. The CDR3 totals 14 residues. Trimming removed 0 bases at V and 4 bases at J, with 9 bases between. Germline CDR1 is SGHVS and CDR2 is FNYEAQ. The CDR3 is CASSLAVVGTEAFF. The CDR3 DNA reads TGTGCCAGCAGCTTAGCTGTGGTGGGCACTGAAGCTTTCTTT.

This clonotype occurred many times. The chain joins TRBV5-1 to TRBJ2-7; TRBD2 is a possible D gene (5 bases). Germline loops: CDR1 SGHRS, CDR2 YFSETQ. With 0 bases removed from V and 5 bases from J, the gap between germline ends came to 9 bases. The CDR3 spans 13 residues. The CDR3 protein is CASSLEGVHEQYF. The CDR3, as DNA: TGCGCCAGCAGCTTGGAGGGAGTCCACGAGCAGTACTTC.

Concerning this clonotype: A far larger clone is only one base removed, so a read error is likely. The chain combines TRBV6-1 with TRBJ1-2; no reliable D call. The V and J ends lost 3 bases and 4 bases respectively, with 18 bases between them. CDR1 is MNHNS, CDR2 SASEGT, per germline. This CDR3 is built from 16 residues. The CDR3 DNA is TGTGCCAGCAGTGACTCGGCGGGCCTTGGACCCTATGGCTACACCTTC. Translated, it gives CASSDSAGLGPYGYTF.

Points on this clonotype: Relative to the germline gene, one junction end is altered; a read error may explain this. V and J are TRBV6-1 and TRBJ2-7; TRBD1 agrees at 8 bases. CDR3 size: 15 residues. Germline CDR1 reads MNHNS; CDR2 reads SASEGT. DNA for the CDR3: TGCGCCAACAGAGAAGGACAGGGTGTCTCCTACGATCAGTACTTC. It encodes CANREGQGVSYDQYF.

The chain uses TRBV6-1 and TRBJ2-1; D is unclear. The CDR3 is 12 residues long. Germline V gene lookup returns CDR1 MNHNS and CDR2 SASEGT. The V gene lost 5 bases and the J gene lost 7 bases, with 9 bases spanning the gap. The CDR3 bases are TGTGCCAGCAGTCGCCAGGAAAATGAGCAGTTCTTC. The encoded protein is CASSRQENEQFF.

The chain carries TRBV2 and TRBJ2-2, with a possible D match to TRBD1 (5 bases). This CDR3 spans 15 amino acids. The ends were cut back, 0 bases at V and 5 bases at J, with 10 bases in the middle. Per germline, CDR1 SNHLY and CDR2 FYNNEI. The CDR3 sequence: CASSEAGSGTGELFF. The CDR3 region has the DNA TGTGCCAGCAGTGAAGCAGGGTCAGGGACCGGGGAGCTGTTTTTT. Combining the CDR3 with reference TRBV2 and TRBJ2-2 gives the whole variable domain EPEVTQTPSHQVTQMGQEVILRCVPISNHLYFYWYRQILGQKVEFLVSFYNNEISEKSEIFDDQFSVERPDGSNFTLKIRSTKLEDSAMYFCASSEAGSGTGELFFGEGSRLTVL.

Comment on this clonotype: A far larger clone is one base from this, pointing to a likely read error. This chain connects TRBV6-2 or TRBV6-3 to TRBJ2-1; D remains ambiguous. This CDR3 has 15 residues. Germline V gene lookup returns CDR1 MNHEY and CDR2 SVGEGT. The V gene lost 0 bases and the J gene lost 10 bases, with 16 bases spanning the gap. This chain's CDR3 is CASSYSSTSTYEQFF. CDR3 nucleotides: TGTGCCAGCAGTTACTCGAGTACGAGTACCTACGAGCAGTTCTTC.

Notes on this clonotype: One base separates it from a far larger clone, so it is likely a read error. The chain carries TRBV6-4 and TRBJ2-7; TRBD1 might be the D (5 bases). The CDR3 spans 17 residues. V was cut by 5 bases and J by 3 bases, with 23 bases left in between. Germline loops: CDR1 MRHNA, CDR2 SNTAGT. This CDR3 is CASSPGLWGGPHYEQYF. CDR3 coding DNA: TGTGCCAGCAGTCCTGGCCTGTGGGGCGGACCCCACTACGAGCAGTACTTC.

V usage is TRBV6-1 and J usage is TRBJ2-7, with 7 nucleotides matching TRBD2. Germline loops: CDR1 MNHNS, CDR2 SASEGT. This CDR3 is built from 14 residues. V trimming: 3 bases; J trimming: 4 bases; junction bases outside the gene matches: 6. This CDR3 reads CASSERGSLYEQYF. CDR3 DNA: TGTGCCAGCAGTGAGCGCGGGAGTCTTTACGAGCAGTACTTC.

This sequence joins TRBV11-2 and TRBJ2-1, with 8 bases that match TRBD2. The V gene end was trimmed by 1 base and the J gene end by 9 bases; junction bases not matched to a gene: 8. The CDR3 loop spans 15 amino acids. Germline loops: CDR1 SGHAT, CDR2 FQNNGV. The CDR3 bases are TGTGCCAGCAGCTTAGGACTAGCGTGGTTGAGTGAGCAGTTCTTC. Amino acids: CASSLGLAWLSEQFF.

With regard to this clonotype: With a far larger clone one base away, a read error is the likely cause. This rearrangement joins TRBV6-4 to TRBJ1-1; tentatively, D is TRBD1 (5 bases). The CDR3 extends over 13 amino acids. The germline V gene has CDR1 MRHNA and CDR2 SNTAGT. The CDR3 DNA reads as TGTGACAGCACCTCGGGGCAGAACACTGAAGCTTTCTTT. It translates to CDSTSGQNTEAFF.

At least ten counts were recorded for this clonotype. The chain is built from TRBV5-1 and TRBJ2-5; 9 bases match TRBD1. Trimming removed 0 bases from V and 2 bases from J; junction bases left unmatched: 2. CDR1 and CDR2 from the germline V gene are SGHRS and YFSETQ. This CDR3 contains 15 residues. The CDR3 sequence is CASSLETGGQETQYF. For the CDR3, the DNA is TGCGCCAGCAGCTTGGAGACAGGGGGACAAGAGACCCAGTACTTC.

Within the sample, this clonotype is medium-sized. The rearrangement joins TRBV19 to TRBJ2-2; D is ambiguous. The V gene's germline CDR1 is LNHDA and CDR2 SQIVND (reference sequence). The CDR3 consists of 14 residues. Trimming took off 1 base at V and 5 bases at J, with 8 bases between the two ends. The CDR3 loop reads CASSIAGATGELFF. The CDR3 coding sequence is TGTGCCAGTAGTATAGCAGGTGCAACCGGGGAGCTGTTTTTT.